This TCR beta chain was sequenced in a study of blood T cell repertoires in COVID-19 (dated by TCRdb to the early 2020s). Background for the entire study: Samples covering the acute and convalescent phases of COVID-19 were provided by collaborators in the United States, Italy and Spain. The prospective study material was composed of cDNA or gDNA derived from T cells, B-cell-depleted T cells, or PBMCs. Subjects who had been exposed to COVID-19, were actively infected with it, or had recovered from it provided the deeply sampled blood TCRbeta repertoires that made up the dataset. The repertoires were released in a freely available public database meant as a resource for research on the immune response to SARS-CoV-2. Samples were obtained from the ongoing ImmuneRACE study (first 160 participants) and from some 1,200 subjects provided by 6 global collaborators. A de-identified subject ID, COVID-19 status, age in years and sex were almost always included in the sample metadata. Where HLA class I and class II types were available, the types were taken from metadata supplied by the sample provider, not from assay-based typing.

This clone has more than one count but fewer than ten. No cognate antigen has been identified for it. No much larger clone exists at a distance of one base, and base qualities are not known. Whole blood was collected in K2EDTA tubes by collaborating institutions according to the institutions' own protocols. For TCRbeta analysis, collaborator samples were shipped as frozen whole blood, as isolated PBMCs, or as DNA extracted from either sample type. The immunoSEQ Assay, a bias-controlled multiplex PCR, was used to amplify TCRbeta CDR3 regions from genomic DNA. For the original study's pipeline: The number of nucleated cells in each sample was estimated from the amplification of reference gene primers within the assay. Sequence reads were collapsed and filtered to measure the absolute abundance of every unique TCRbeta CDR3 rearrangement. For each sample, productive Simpson clonality was calculated as the square root of Simpson's diversity index over productive rearrangements. TCRdb provides this immuneACCESS table in a form limited to in-frame rearrangements. Some clones are lacking; in checked studies, under half of them reflect an unresolved V gene, and why the rest are absent is not known. The V and J calls and clone size were taken over from that table, and D and trimming were inferred from the DNA. For this sample there are 120,000 to 150,000 clones; roughly 80% appear just once. The ten largest clonotypes hold roughly 15% of the sample.

Via the germline V gene (reference sequence), CDR1 is LGHDT and CDR2 YNNKEL. Relative to germline, V is missing 4 bases and J is missing 7 bases, with 8 bases of the junction outside any gene match. There are 15 amino acids in the CDR3, from cysteine to phenylalanine inclusive. The DNA shown is the 45-base CDR3, in frame from base 1. The paper's findings and limits, for the study overall: The amount of clinical and demographic metadata varied by source and participant and was provided uncurated.

The sequence came from a middle-aged man with acute or convalescent COVID-19. The chain employs TRBV3-1 (or the pseudogene TRBV3-2) and TRBJ2-2, with TRBD1 matching 8 junction bases. Sequenced sample: peripheral blood. The CDR3 loop reads CASSLTDREGGELFF. The DNA sequence reads TGTGCCAGCAGCCTAACGGACAGGGAAGGCGGGGAGCTGTTTTTT.